A single sample is the source of the 20 T cell receptor beta chains below, sequenced in a study of cytomegalovirus exposure and HLA in healthy donors. The assay was immunoSEQ multiplex PCR, and TCRdb's table has in-frame clones only and misses some. The data show approximately 70,000 clones, with 94% seen just once and 3% to 3.5% held by the top ten. The sequenced material came from PBMCs. The receptor source for this set is a woman between 18 and 29 years old in good health and CMV-seropositive.

The chain carries TRBV12-2 and TRBJ1-6; the table calls TRBD1, which could not be checked here. TRBV12-2 is a documented pseudogene. There are 14 residues in the CDR3. The CDR3: CASRCTGGGSPLHF. Written as DNA, the CDR3 is TGTGCAAGTCGCTGCACAGGGGGTGGTTCACCCCTCCACTTT.

This CDR3 is CASSIGVTYNEQFF. The CDR3 DNA is TGTGCCAGTAGTATCGGGGTGACCTACAATGAGCAGTTCTTC. V and J are TRBV19 and TRBJ2-1; possible D gene TRBD2, 5 bases. Trimming removed 3 bases from V and 2 bases from J, with 8 bases in between. The CDR3 sequence is 14 residues long. The V gene's germline CDR1 is LNHDA and CDR2 SQIVND (reference sequence).

This CDR3 is CASSHAGGKLFF. The CDR3 bases are TGTGCCAGCAGCCACGCGGGGGGAAAACTGTTTTTT. The chain has TRBV11-2 and TRBJ1-4; tentative D call: TRBD1 (5 bases). This CDR3 is 12 amino acids long. CDR1 SGHAT and CDR2 FQNNGV come from the germline V gene. V lost 5 bases and J 10 bases, leaving 11 bases between the germline ends.

This chain joins TRBV13 and TRBJ2-2; 16 bases fit TRBD2. Looked up from germline, CDR1 is PRHDT and CDR2 is FYEKMQ (reference sequence). CDR3 size: 16 residues. Germline trimming cut 5 bases from V and 6 bases from J; bases unmatched to any gene: 3. The CDR3 nucleotides read TGTGCCAGCAGCCCCGGGACTAGCGGGAGGGCCGGGGAGCTGTTTTTT. Translated, it gives CASSPGTSGRAGELFF.

This rearrangement joins TRBV28 to TRBJ2-1; 11 bases agree with TRBD2. Germline lookup yields CDR1 MDHEN and CDR2 SYDVKM. V lost 6 bases to trimming and J lost 8 bases; unmatched junction nucleotides: 9. This CDR3 has 15 amino acids. The CDR3 sequence is CASRDSGRAGDEQFF. The CDR3 DNA follows: TGTGCCAGCAGGGATAGCGGGAGGGCCGGGGATGAGCAGTTCTTC.

The DNA of the CDR3 is TGTGCCAGCAGCCTTGGGACAGGGGGACCGAATGAAAAACTGTTTTTT. This codes for CASSLGTGGPNEKLFF. The V and J genes are TRBV5-5 and TRBJ1-4; 11 bases agree with TRBD1. Germline CDR1 is SGHKS and CDR2 is YYEKEE (reference sequence). The V segment lost 4 bases and the J segment 5 bases; nucleotides outside the gene matches: 7. The length of the CDR3 is 16 residues.

The rearrangement uses TRBV10-3 and TRBJ1-5; D call uncertain. Germline loops: CDR1 ENHRY, CDR2 SYGVKD. V shed 0 bases and J shed 7 bases, with 7 bases lying between them. The CDR3 is 13 amino acids. The CDR3 DNA reads as TGTGCCATCAGTGAGTCGGGCCGCCAGCCCCAGCATTTT. Protein sequence: CAISESGRQPQHF.

The chain is built from TRBV30 and TRBJ2-3; the D gene is possibly TRBD2 (5 bases). The CDR3 has 15 amino acids. V lost 1 base and J lost 1, with 12 bases in between. Germline CDR1 GTSNPN, CDR2 SVGIG (reference sequence). For the CDR3, the DNA is TGTGCCTGGAGTGGAAGAGCGGTAGGCACAGATACGCAGTATTTT. It encodes CAWSGRAVGTDTQYF. The whole variable domain, remainder taken from reference TRBV30 and TRBJ2-3, is SQTIHQWPATLVQPVGSPLSLECTVEGTSNPNLYWYRQAAGRGLQLLFYSVGIGQISSEVPQNLSASRPQDRQFILSSKKLLLSDSGFYLCAWSGRAVGTDTQYFGPGTRLTVL.

The chain carries TRBV5-1 and TRBJ2-1; a weak D match, TRBD2 (6 bases). This CDR3 spans 14 amino acids. Trimming cost V 4 bases and J 0 bases, with 8 bases left between them. Germline loops: CDR1 SGHRS, CDR2 YFSETQ. CDR3: CASSPGGSYNEQFF. In nucleotides, the CDR3 is TGCGCCAGCAGCCCCGGGGGCTCCTACAATGAGCAGTTCTTC.

V usage is TRBV27 and J usage is TRBJ2-3; a possible D gene is TRBD1 (5 bases). The germline V and J ends were trimmed by 7 bases and 5 bases, with 22 bases remaining between them. Germline loops: CDR1 MNHEY, CDR2 SMNVEV (reference sequence). The CDR3 covers 16 residues. CDR3 nucleotide sequence: TGTGCCAGCACTCCCTCCCCAGCTAAGGGGTTAGATACGCAGTATTTT. As protein: CASTPSPAKGLDTQYF.

The chain uses TRBV9 and TRBJ1-6; TRBD1 might be the D (5 bases). This CDR3 comprises 15 residues. The ends were cut back, 0 bases at V and 7 bases at J, with 11 bases in the middle. Germline V CDR1 and CDR2: SGDLS, YYNGEE. The DNA of the CDR3 is TGTGCCAGCAGCGTAGTGGGGCAGAAAAATTCACCCCTCCACTTT. Amino acid sequence: CASSVVGQKNSPLHF.

The chain recombines TRBV7-6 with TRBJ2-3; D is perhaps TRBD1 (6 bases). Trimming took 0 bases from V and 2 from J, leaving 9 bases between them. There are 15 residues in the CDR3. Germline V gives CDR1 SGHVS, CDR2 FNYEAQ. As DNA, the CDR3 is TGTGCCAGCAGCTTAGCGACAGGACTCACAGATACGCAGTATTTT. This encodes CASSLATGLTDTQYF.

The chain recombines TRBV19 with TRBJ1-1; D is perhaps TRBD1 (6 bases). The V and J ends lost 7 bases and 1 base respectively, with 16 bases between them. This CDR3 spans 15 amino acids. Germline assignment: CDR1 LNHDA and CDR2 SQIVND (reference sequence). The CDR3 DNA follows: TGTGCCAGTACCTTGACAGGACAGCCGAACACTGAAGCTTTCTTT. It codes for CASTLTGQPNTEAFF.

This rearrangement joins TRBV6-1 to TRBJ2-4; D is possibly TRBD1 (6 bases). The CDR3 has 15 amino acids. The germline V gene has CDR1 MNHNS and CDR2 SASEGT. Trimming took off 10 bases at V and 8 bases at J, with 24 bases between the two ends. CDR3 sequence: CATTQYGRDTDIQYF. CDR3 sequence (DNA): TGTGCCACCACCCAATATGGTCGGGACACGGACATTCAGTACTTC.

The chain couples TRBV7-9 to TRBJ1-2; D unclear. The CDR3 totals 12 residues. Germline values: CDR1 SEHNR, CDR2 FQNEAQ (reference sequence). With 1 base removed from V and 7 bases from J, the gap between germline ends came to 7 bases. CDR3 amino acids: CASSLDDFGYTF. CDR3 nucleotides: TGTGCCAGCAGCTTAGACGACTTTGGCTACACCTTC.

V is TRBV5-1 and J is TRBJ2-1, with 7 bases lining up with TRBD1. CDR3 length: 15 residues. Germline values: CDR1 SGHRS, CDR2 YFSETQ. The V and J ends lost 0 bases and 4 bases, in that order; junction bases with no gene match: 4. The CDR3: CASSLGTGAYNEQFF. Written as DNA, the CDR3 is TGCGCCAGCAGCTTGGGGACAGGAGCATACAATGAGCAGTTCTTC.

The V and J genes are TRBV7-8 and TRBJ1-6, with TRBD1 matching 8 bases. The CDR3 covers 14 residues. Losses at the gene ends were 4 bases for V and 6 bases for J; bases not matched to a gene: 2. From germline, CDR1 is SGHVS and CDR2 FQNEAQ. CDR3 sequence: CASSSDRGNSPLHF. DNA of the CDR3: TGTGCCAGCAGCTCCGACAGGGGTAATTCACCCCTCCACTTT.

The V and J genes are TRBV6-5 and TRBJ2-7; D gene unclear. The CDR3 has 13 amino acids. Germline CDR1 reads MNHEY; CDR2 reads SVGAGI. V was clipped by 6 bases and J by 3 bases, with 12 bases between them. CDR3 sequence: CASSPRLDYEQYF. The CDR3 DNA is TGTGCCAGCAGCCCGCGGTTGGACTACGAGCAGTACTTC.

The chain couples TRBV28 to TRBJ2-5; no definite D call. The germline V gene has CDR1 MDHEN and CDR2 SYDVKM. The CDR3 runs to 11 residues. V was pared by 5 bases and J by 4 bases, with 5 bases between. The CDR3 reads CASSLSETQYF. In DNA form, the CDR3 reads TGTGCCAGCAGTCTTTCAGAGACCCAGTACTTC. Combining the CDR3 with reference TRBV28 and TRBJ2-5 gives the whole variable domain DVKVTQSSRYLVKRTGEKVFLECVQDMDHENMFWYRQDPGLGLRLIYFSYDVKMKEKGDIPEGYSVSREKKERFSLILESASTNQTSMYLCASSLSETQYFGPGTRLLVL.

CDR3 protein: CASSFYGDREGNTIYF. In DNA, the CDR3 is TGTGCCAGCAGTTTTTACGGGGACAGGGAGGGAAACACCATATATTTT. The chain is built from TRBV28 and TRBJ1-3; 9 bases are shared with TRBD1. Looked up from germline, CDR1 is MDHEN and CDR2 is SYDVKM. Trimming at V came to 3 bases and at J to 4 bases, leaving 7 bases not matched to a gene. This CDR3 spans 16 amino acids.